One sample yielded the 10 T cell receptor beta chains listed below, sequenced in a study of graft-versus-host responses after intestinal transplantation. No antigen has been assigned to these receptors. Repertoires were generated with immunoSEQ multiplex PCR, while TCRdb's copy carries only in-frame clones and drops some. The top ten hold roughly 1.2% of the sample, which has around 100,000 clones, 90% to 95% seen once. The sample in question was unstimulated CD8+ T cells sorted from spleen or lymph node cells, obtained before transplant. The receptors originated from a human donor who was the organ donor for an intestinal transplant.

CDR3 nucleotides: TGCGCCAGCAGCTTGTCGCTGGGATGGGGCACTGAAGCTTTCTTT. The encoded protein is CASSLSLGWGTEAFF. The gene calls are TRBV5-1 and TRBJ1-1; D not resolved. CDR3 size: 15 residues. Germline-derived CDR1 and CDR2 are SGHRS and YFSETQ. V lost 1 base and J 4 bases, leaving 14 bases between the germline ends. The full variable domain, its missing parts supplied by reference TRBV5-1 and TRBJ1-1, is KAGVTQTPRYLIKTRGQQVTLSCSPISGHRSVSWYQQTPGQGLQFLFEYFSETQRNKGNFPGRFSGRQFSNSRSEMNVSTLELGDSALYLCASSLSLGWGTEAFFGQGTRLTVV.

J is TRBJ2-1 and V is TRBV6-1; TRBD2 might be the D (5 bases). Germline assignment: CDR1 MNHNS and CDR2 SASEGT. V shed 3 bases and J shed 4 bases, with 10 bases lying between them. This CDR3 has 14 residues. The CDR3 DNA follows: TGTGCCAGCAGTGAGCGGGTATTGTACAATGAGCAGTTCTTC. Its translation: CASSERVLYNEQFF.

The rearrangement links TRBV9 to TRBJ2-3; D may be TRBD2 (7 bases). Germline values: CDR1 SGDLS, CDR2 YYNGEE. Trimming cost V 3 bases and J 2 bases, with 10 bases left between them. The CDR3 spans 14 residues. As DNA, the CDR3 is TGTGCCAGCAGCGCGGGGGGCTCCACAGATACGCAGTATTTT. Its translation: CASSAGGSTDTQYF.

This rearrangement joins TRBV6-6 to TRBJ2-7, with 7 bases fitting TRBD2. CDR3 length: 15 amino acids. Germline CDR1 reads MNHNY; CDR2 reads SVGAGI (reference sequence). Trimming at V came to 1 base and at J to 7 bases, leaving 10 bases not matched to a gene. DNA for the CDR3: TGTGCCAGCAGTTACTTGTTGGCGGGAGAGGATGAGCAGTACTTC. This encodes CASSYLLAGEDEQYF.

This clone was detected only once. The gene calls are TRBV5-4 and TRBJ2-4; perhaps TRBD2 as D (7 bases). Germline V gene data show CDR1 as SGHNT and CDR2 as YYREEE (reference sequence). With 2 bases removed from V and 2 bases from J, the gap between germline ends came to 14 bases. The CDR3 spans 16 residues. The CDR3 sequence: CASSFGGGAPKNIQYF. The CDR3 coding sequence is TGTGCCAGCAGCTTTGGAGGGGGGGCGCCCAAAAACATTCAGTACTTC.

The chain is built from TRBV5-5 and TRBJ1-5; D not resolved. This CDR3 is built from 15 residues. The germline V gene has CDR1 SGHKS and CDR2 YYEKEE (reference sequence). Trimming took 4 bases from V and 3 from J, leaving 14 bases between them. CDR3 region: CASSPGWGINQPQHF. In nucleotides, the CDR3 is TGTGCCAGCAGCCCTGGGTGGGGTATCAATCAGCCCCAGCATTTT.

The V call is TRBV28, the J call TRBJ1-2; no clear D gene. The V end lost 0 bases, the J end lost 0 bases, and 14 bases lay between the germline ends. The CDR3 spans 17 residues. CDR1 is MDHEN, CDR2 SYDVKM, per germline. The CDR3 DNA is TGTGCCAGCAGTTTATGGGCAGAACCGGAAACTAACTATGGCTACACCTTC. This gives the protein CASSLWAEPETNYGYTF.

The rearrangement uses TRBV2 and TRBJ1-2; D uncertain. Germline-derived CDR1 and CDR2 are SNHLY and FYNNEI. V was cut by 6 bases and J by 3 bases, with 17 bases left in between. This CDR3 is built from 15 residues. In DNA form, the CDR3 reads TGTGCCAGCAGATCCCGGGCCTCCCTGGACTATGGCTACACCTTC. Translation gives CASRSRASLDYGYTF. Complete variable domain (other parts from reference TRBV2 and TRBJ1-2): EPEVTQTPSHQVTQMGQEVILRCVPISNHLYFYWYRQILGQKVEFLVSFYNNEISEKSEIFDDQFSVERPDGSNFTLKIRSTKLEDSAMYFCASRSRASLDYGYTFGSGTRLTVV.

V and J are TRBV30 and TRBJ2-1; TRBD2 matches at 7 bases. The V and J ends lost 1 base and 3 bases, in that order; junction bases with no gene match: 12. This CDR3 is 17 amino acids long. CDR1 is GTSNPN and CDR2 is SVGIG in the germline V gene (reference sequence). As DNA, the CDR3 is TGTGCCTGGAGTGCACAGAGGGCGGGAGCGTACTACAATGAGCAGTTCTTC. Its translation is CAWSAQRAGAYYNEQFF.

This chain uses TRBV9 with TRBJ2-7; D gene unclear. The V end lost 0 bases, the J end lost 8 bases, and 18 bases lay between the germline ends. There are 15 residues in the CDR3. Looked up from germline, CDR1 is SGDLS and CDR2 is YYNGEE. CDR3 coding DNA: TGTGCCAGCAGCGTAGATTCCAGTACGGGTAGTAAGCAGTACTTC. It is translated as CASSVDSSTGSKQYF. Based on the CDR3 plus reference TRBV9 and TRBJ2-7, the full variable domain is DSGVTQTPKHLITATGQRVTLRCSPRSGDLSVYWYQQSLDQGLQFLIQYYNGEERAKGNILERFSAQQFPDLHSELNLSSLELGDSALYFCASSVDSSTGSKQYFGPGTRLTVT.